The T cell receptor (beta chain) under discussion was sequenced for a study of early T cells in non-severe SARS-CoV-2 infection. Looking at the study overall: Investigators sequenced bulk RNA drawn from unsorted whole blood, and chains remained unpaired.

Attached unique molecular identifiers marked individual cDNA molecules. One entry per CDR3 protein, called by TCRdb with MiXCR from the 5' RACE reads. Of roughly 28,000 distinct CDR3 sequences listed, under 6% are singletons. This clonotype was seen ten or more times. The receptor's source is an adult who was a healthcare worker with PCR-confirmed SARS-CoV-2 infection or an uninfected control (not recorded which). Input material: whole blood.

CDR3 DNA sequence: TGCGCCAGCGTAGAGACAGGGAACACCGGGGAGCTGTTTTTT. The encoded protein is CASVETGNTGELFF. The rearrangement uses TRBV10-2 and TRBJ2-2; tentative D call: TRBD1 (6 bases). There are 14 residues in the CDR3. The V and J ends lost 8 bases and 1 base respectively, with 11 bases between them. In germline, CDR1 is WSHSY, CDR2 SAAADI.